The clone carrying this T cell receptor (beta chain) was counted only a few times. The CDR3 is made up of 14 amino acids. Germline V gives CDR1 MNHEY, CDR2 SMNVEV (reference sequence). V lost 8 bases, J lost 6 bases, and 14 bases lay in between. One entry per CDR3 protein, called by TCRdb with MiXCR from the RACE reads. The data contain around 150,000 distinct CDR3 sequences, about 14% of them singletons. This sample stems from a study of human T cells and chemical hapten exposure. Stated time point: patch test 1, 2 weeks after DPC sensitization. Treatment given: therapeutic diphenylcyclopropenone sensitization with weekly scalp DPC.

This chain connects TRBV27 to TRBJ1-6; a possible D gene is TRBD1 (5 bases). Source: whole blood, taken in connection with sensitization to the hapten diphenylcyclopropenone (DPC). The TCR was taken from a young woman with alopecia areata. Some clones in this sample may be carry-over from other donors' samples. The DNA of the CDR3 is TGTGCCAGCGGGGTGGCAGGGCCTAATTCACCCCTCCACTTT. This gives the protein CASGVAGPNSPLHF.